These T cell receptor beta chains were read from a single sample in a study of CD8+CD57+ T cells in acquired aplastic anemia. Each CDR3 protein is one row after TCRdb ran MiXCR on the reads. Of 50,000 to 70,000 distinct CDR3 sequences in the sample, around 55% were seen once. Sequenced: sorted CD4+, CD8+, or CD8+CD57+ T cells (not recorded which) from PBMCs. These receptors were collected from a human donor in good health, serving as a control. The CDR3 runs from the conserved cysteine through the conserved F or W. Fields, in order: clone size, J gene, D gene, V gene, CDR3 DNA, CDR3 protein. D genes are given only for firm matches. Clone size is given for some rows only: seen once, a few or many times, or a class if the clone is expanded.

clone_size: few
j_call: TRBJ1-6
d_call: -
v_call: TRBV4-2
cdr3_nt: TGTGCCAGCAGCCAATCCGAGGTAGGGCGTTCTTCACCCCTCCACTTT
cdr3_aa: CASSQSEVGRSSPLHF

clone_size: -
j_call: TRBJ1-1
d_call: -
v_call: TRBV10-3
cdr3_nt: TGTGCCATCAGCCGAAAGCGGGACACTGAAGCTTTCTTT
cdr3_aa: CAISRKRDTEAFF

clone_size: many
j_call: TRBJ2-2
d_call: TRBD1
v_call: TRBV12-3/TRBV12-4
cdr3_nt: TGTGCCAGCAGTTACAGGGGGCTTAACACCGGGGAGCTGTTTTTT
cdr3_aa: CASSYRGLNTGELFF

clone_size: -
j_call: TRBJ2-7
d_call: TRBD2
v_call: TRBV7-8
cdr3_nt: TGTGCCAGCAGCGTGGGACTAGCGGGCGAGCAGTACTTC
cdr3_aa: CASSVGLAGEQYF

clone_size: -
j_call: TRBJ1-2
d_call: -
v_call: TRBV25-1
cdr3_nt: TGTGCCAGCAGGGGAAACTCTCATGGCTACACCTTC
cdr3_aa: CASRGNSHGYTF

clone_size: few
j_call: TRBJ2-3
d_call: TRBD2
v_call: TRBV20-1
cdr3_nt: TGCAGTGCAGCACTAGCGGGAGATACGCAGTATTTT
cdr3_aa: CSAALAGDTQYF

clone_size: -
j_call: TRBJ1-1
d_call: -
v_call: TRBV19
cdr3_nt: TGTGCCAGTAGCCCCTATAAGGAGAACACTGAAGCTTTCTTT
cdr3_aa: CASSPYKENTEAFF

clone_size: -
j_call: TRBJ1-2
d_call: -
v_call: TRBV7-8
cdr3_nt: TGTGCCAGCAGCCACGAACGCTATGGCTACACCTTC
cdr3_aa: CASSHERYGYTF

clone_size: -
j_call: TRBJ1-6
d_call: -
v_call: TRBV7-9
cdr3_nt: TGTGCCAGCAGCTTGCAGCCTAACGCTAATTCACCCCTCCACTTT
cdr3_aa: CASSLQPNANSPLHF

clone_size: once
j_call: TRBJ1-1
d_call: -
v_call: TRBV19
cdr3_nt: TGTGCCAGTAGTATAGCAGGGAAAGTTGAAGCTTTCTTT
cdr3_aa: CASSIAGKVEAFF

clone_size: -
j_call: TRBJ2-5
d_call: TRBD1
v_call: TRBV7-6
cdr3_nt: TGTGCCAGCAGCGGGCGACAGGGCTTCCAAGAGACCCAGTACTTC
cdr3_aa: CASSGRQGFQETQYF

clone_size: -
j_call: TRBJ1-3
d_call: -
v_call: TRBV29-1
cdr3_nt: TGCAGCGTTTCTGTCGGAACTGGAAACACCATATATTTT
cdr3_aa: CSVSVGTGNTIYF

clone_size: -
j_call: TRBJ2-2
d_call: -
v_call: TRBV10-3
cdr3_nt: TGTGCCATCAGTGAGTCTTTCGGTACTTTGAACACCGGGGAGCTGTTTTTT
cdr3_aa: CAISESFGTLNTGELFF

clone_size: -
j_call: TRBJ2-3
d_call: -
v_call: TRBV5-1
cdr3_nt: TGCGCCAGCAGCTTGGAGGGCGGGACGGCCCCAATGGGGCAGTATTTT
cdr3_aa: CASSLEGGTAPMGQYF

clone_size: medium-sized
j_call: TRBJ2-3
d_call: TRBD2
v_call: TRBV25-1
cdr3_nt: TGTGCCAGTCGGACTAGCGCAGATACGCAGTATTTT
cdr3_aa: CASRTSADTQYF

clone_size: once
j_call: TRBJ1-2
d_call: -
v_call: TRBV2
cdr3_nt: TGTGCCAGCAGTGCGCAGGCATCCAGTGGCTACACCTTC
cdr3_aa: CASSAQASSGYTF

clone_size: -
j_call: TRBJ2-5
d_call: TRBD1
v_call: TRBV20-1
cdr3_nt: TGCAGTGCTGATTCCGGGACAGAGGTTGGGACCCAGTACTTC
cdr3_aa: CSADSGTEVGTQYF

clone_size: -
j_call: TRBJ1-1
d_call: -
v_call: TRBV15
cdr3_nt: TGTGCCACCAGCAGAGATCTAGGGTCCACTGAAGCTTTCTTT
cdr3_aa: CATSRDLGSTEAFF

clone_size: once
j_call: TRBJ2-5
d_call: -
v_call: TRBV2
cdr3_nt: TGTGCCAGCAGAAGGACAGCGCAAGAGACCCAGTACTTC
cdr3_aa: CASRRTAQETQYF

clone_size: -
j_call: TRBJ2-7
d_call: -
v_call: TRBV25-1
cdr3_nt: TGTGCCAGCAGTGAATCCGGGACGCGCCAATACGAGCAGTACTTC
cdr3_aa: CASSESGTRQYEQYF

clone_size: -
j_call: TRBJ2-3
d_call: -
v_call: TRBV30
cdr3_nt: TGTGCCTGGAGTGTACAGACTACTCGCACAGATACGCAGTATTTT
cdr3_aa: CAWSVQTTRTDTQYF

clone_size: -
j_call: TRBJ2-1
d_call: -
v_call: TRBV7-2
cdr3_nt: TGTGCCAGCAGCCTGTGGGGGGATGAGCAGTTCTTC
cdr3_aa: CASSLWGDEQFF

clone_size: -
j_call: TRBJ1-6
d_call: -
v_call: TRBV12-3/TRBV12-4
cdr3_nt: TGTGCCAGCAGTACCGGGACACCCTATAATTCACCCCTCCACTTC
cdr3_aa: CASSTGTPYNSPLHF

clone_size: many
j_call: TRBJ1-1
d_call: -
v_call: TRBV29-1
cdr3_nt: TGCAGCGTGGACAGTTCTGAAGCTTTCTTT
cdr3_aa: CSVDSSEAFF

clone_size: -
j_call: TRBJ2-7
d_call: TRBD1
v_call: TRBV10-2
cdr3_nt: TGCGCCAGCAGTCGGGTGCGGACAGGGCTCGGCGAGCAGTACTTC
cdr3_aa: CASSRVRTGLGEQYF

clone_size: -
j_call: TRBJ2-1
d_call: TRBD2
v_call: TRBV24-1
cdr3_nt: TGTGCCACCAGTGAAGGGACTAGCGACTACAATGTGCAGCTCTTC
cdr3_aa: CATSEGTSDYNVQLF

clone_size: few
j_call: TRBJ2-7
d_call: TRBD1
v_call: TRBV19
cdr3_nt: TGTGCCAGCGGGACAGGGGGCCACGAGCAGTACTTC
cdr3_aa: CASGTGGHEQYF

clone_size: many
j_call: TRBJ2-1
d_call: -
v_call: TRBV18
cdr3_nt: TGTGCCAGCTCACCACCTATCATCGATGAGCAGTTCTTC
cdr3_aa: CASSPPIIDEQFF

clone_size: few
j_call: TRBJ1-6
d_call: -
v_call: TRBV10-3
cdr3_nt: TGTGCCATCAGTGGTGACCTGAATTCACCCCTCCACTTT
cdr3_aa: CAISGDLNSPLHF

clone_size: -
j_call: TRBJ2-2
d_call: -
v_call: TRBV29-1
cdr3_nt: TGCAGCGCTTCGCAGGGTCCCCAGGGCTGTGCGAACACCGGGGAGCTGTTTTTT
cdr3_aa: CSASQGPQGCANTGELFF

clone_size: -
j_call: TRBJ1-5
d_call: -
v_call: TRBV2
cdr3_nt: TGTGCCAGCAGTGAAGCGGGAGGGGCTGATCAGCCCCAGCATTTT
cdr3_aa: CASSEAGGADQPQHF

clone_size: many
j_call: TRBJ2-1
d_call: TRBD2
v_call: TRBV7-9
cdr3_nt: TGTGCCAGCAGCTTAGCGGGACTAGATACCCATGAGCAGTTCTTC
cdr3_aa: CASSLAGLDTHEQFF

clone_size: few
j_call: TRBJ1-2
d_call: TRBD1
v_call: TRBV28
cdr3_nt: TGTGCCAGCAGTCCCCCCCCGGGACAGGGGGATCCCTATGGCTACACCTTC
cdr3_aa: CASSPPPGQGDPYGYTF